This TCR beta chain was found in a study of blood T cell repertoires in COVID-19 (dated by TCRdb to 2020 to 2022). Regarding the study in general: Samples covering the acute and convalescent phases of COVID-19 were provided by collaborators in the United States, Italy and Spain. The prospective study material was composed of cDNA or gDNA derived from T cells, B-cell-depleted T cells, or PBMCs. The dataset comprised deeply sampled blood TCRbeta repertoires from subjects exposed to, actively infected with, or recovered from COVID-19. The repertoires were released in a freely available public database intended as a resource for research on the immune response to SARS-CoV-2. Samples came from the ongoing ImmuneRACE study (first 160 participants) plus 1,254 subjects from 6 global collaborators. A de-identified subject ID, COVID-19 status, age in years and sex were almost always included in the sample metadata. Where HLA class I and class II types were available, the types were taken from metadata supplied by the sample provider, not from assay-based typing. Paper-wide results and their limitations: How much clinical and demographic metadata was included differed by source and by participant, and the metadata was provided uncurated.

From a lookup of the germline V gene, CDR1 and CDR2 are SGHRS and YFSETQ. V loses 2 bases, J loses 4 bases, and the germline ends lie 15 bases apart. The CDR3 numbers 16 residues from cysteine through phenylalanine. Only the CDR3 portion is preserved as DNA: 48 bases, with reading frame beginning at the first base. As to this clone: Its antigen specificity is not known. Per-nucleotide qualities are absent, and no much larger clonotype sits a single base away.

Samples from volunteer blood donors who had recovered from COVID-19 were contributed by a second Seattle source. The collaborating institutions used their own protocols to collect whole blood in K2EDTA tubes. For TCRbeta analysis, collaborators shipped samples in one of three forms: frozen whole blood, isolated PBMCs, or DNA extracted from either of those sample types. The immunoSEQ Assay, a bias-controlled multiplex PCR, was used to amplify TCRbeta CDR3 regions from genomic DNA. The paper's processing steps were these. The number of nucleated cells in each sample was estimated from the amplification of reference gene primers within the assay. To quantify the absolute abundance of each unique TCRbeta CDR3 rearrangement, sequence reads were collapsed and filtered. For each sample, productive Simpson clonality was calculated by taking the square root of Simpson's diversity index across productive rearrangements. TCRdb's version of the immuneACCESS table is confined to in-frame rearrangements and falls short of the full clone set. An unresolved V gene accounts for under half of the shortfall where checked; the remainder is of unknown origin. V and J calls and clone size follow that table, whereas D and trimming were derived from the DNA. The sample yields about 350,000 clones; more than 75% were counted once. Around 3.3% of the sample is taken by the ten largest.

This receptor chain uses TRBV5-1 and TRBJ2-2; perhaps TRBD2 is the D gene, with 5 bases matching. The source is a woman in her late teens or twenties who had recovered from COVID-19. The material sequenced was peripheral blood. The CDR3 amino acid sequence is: CASSFNGQAGTGELFF. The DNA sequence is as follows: TGCGCCAGCAGCTTTAACGGTCAGGCGGGCACCGGGGAGCTGTTTTTT.